The 32 T cell receptor beta chains reported below all come from one sample, sequenced in a study of shared clonotypes between healthy human individuals. Clones were sequenced by immunoSEQ multiplex PCR, and TCRdb holds only the in-frame ones, with some missing. The table records 520,000 or so clones, approximately 79% of them present only once. The sample consisted of PBMCs. These receptors were taken from a woman between 35 and 50 years old in good health. Some clones in this sample may be carry-over from other donors' samples.

This clone is labeled medium-sized (0.01 to 0.1%). This sample includes further DNA sequences coding for the same CDR3. CDR3 sequence reads: CASSEVADTGELFF. CDR3 sequence (DNA): TGTGCCAGCAGTGAAGTTGCGGACACCGGGGAGCTGTTTTTT. The chain links TRBV6-1 to TRBJ2-2; no definite D call. Trimming shortened V by 1 base and J by 3 bases, and 6 bases separated the two germline ends. The CDR3 covers 14 residues. Looked up from germline, CDR1 is MNHNS and CDR2 is SASEGT.

The chain combines TRBV5-1 with TRBJ1-1; possible D gene TRBD1, 5 bases. The V gene's germline CDR1 is SGHRS and CDR2 YFSETQ. This CDR3 has 13 amino acids. V gave up 1 base and J gave up 6 bases, with 10 bases separating them. CDR3 in amino acids: CASSLMGLAEAFF. The CDR3 bases are TGCGCCAGCAGCTTGATGGGGCTGGCTGAAGCTTTCTTT.

V is TRBV19 and J is TRBJ2-3; D is tentatively TRBD1 or TRBD2 (5 bases each). CDR3 length: 15 amino acids. Germline CDR1 LNHDA, CDR2 SQIVND (reference sequence). Trimming cost V 9 bases and J 6 bases, with 22 bases left between them. This CDR3 is CASSRGRENRDTQYF. The DNA of the CDR3 is TGTGCCAGCTCAAGGGGCAGGGAGAATAGGGATACGCAGTATTTT.

With regard to this clone: This sequence may be a read error, since a much larger clone differs from it by one base. The V gene is TRBV5-1, the J gene TRBJ2-5; 7 nucleotides line up with TRBD2. This CDR3 region has 13 residues. Germline trimming cut 3 bases from V and 6 bases from J; bases unmatched to any gene: 5. CDR1 is SGHRS, CDR2 YFSETQ, per germline. The CDR3 loop reads CASSSGTIKTQYF. The DNA of the CDR3 is TGCGCCAGCAGCTCCGGGACTATAAAGACCCAGTACTTC.

The CDR3 reads CASSLLLPPGNTIYF. CDR3 nucleotide sequence: TGTGCCAGCAGTTTACTTTTACCACCTGGAAACACCATATATTTT. The chain uses TRBV27 and TRBJ1-3, with D hard to call. The CDR3 runs 15 residues. V lost 2 bases and J lost 2, with 10 bases in between. The germline V gene encodes CDR1 MNHEY and CDR2 SMNVEV (reference sequence).

The chain has TRBV28 and TRBJ2-7, with D maybe TRBD1 (8 bases). This CDR3 contains 17 residues. The V and J ends lost 5 bases and 3 bases respectively, with 23 bases between them. CDR1 and CDR2 (germline): MDHEN, SYDVKM. The CDR3 region has the DNA TGTGCCAGCAGTGTATTTCCGGGGGGACAGGTGAACTACGAGCAGTACTTC. It yields the protein CASSVFPGGQVNYEQYF. Together with reference TRBV28 and TRBJ2-7, the CDR3 gives the full variable domain: DVKVTQSSRYLVKRTGEKVFLECVQDMDHENMFWYRQDPGLGLRLIYFSYDVKMKEKGDIPEGYSVSREKKERFSLILESASTNQTSMYLCASSVFPGGQVNYEQYFGPGTRLTVT.

The chain couples TRBV5-8 to TRBJ2-7, with a possible D match to TRBD1 (5 bases). Trimming cost V 3 bases and J 3 bases, with 10 bases left between them. This CDR3 contains 13 residues. Germline V lookup: CDR1 SGHTS, CDR2 YDEGEE. The CDR3 coding sequence is TGTGCCAGCAGCTATGGACAAGTCTACGAGCAGTACTTC. This encodes CASSYGQVYEQYF. Combining the CDR3 with reference TRBV5-8 and TRBJ2-7 gives the whole variable domain EAGVTQSPTHLIKTRGQQATLRCSPISGHTSVYWYQQALGLGLQFLLWYDEGEERNRGNFPPRFSGRQFPNYSSELNVNALELEDSALYLCASSYGQVYEQYFGPGTRLTVT.

The chain joins TRBV27 to TRBJ2-7, with D unresolved. Deletions cut 7 bases from V and 0 bases from J, with 10 bases between. Germline loops: CDR1 MNHEY, CDR2 SMNVEV (reference sequence). The CDR3 consists of 13 residues. Here the CDR3 DNA reads TGTGCCAGCACCAGCCGAAGCTCCTACGAGCAGTACTTC. Protein sequence: CASTSRSSYEQYF.

The CDR3 DNA reads TGTGCCAGCAGACCGGGACAACTGAACACTGAAGCTTTCTTT. Translating gives CASRPGQLNTEAFF. This rearrangement joins TRBV28 to TRBJ1-1; a possible D gene is TRBD1 (6 bases). The germline V and J ends were trimmed by 6 bases and 0 bases, with 11 bases remaining between them. Per the germline V gene, CDR1 is MDHEN and CDR2 is SYDVKM. The length of the CDR3 is 14 residues. The variable domain in full, completed from reference TRBV28 and TRBJ1-1, reads DVKVTQSSRYLVKRTGEKVFLECVQDMDHENMFWYRQDPGLGLRLIYFSYDVKMKEKGDIPEGYSVSREKKERFSLILESASTNQTSMYLCASRPGQLNTEAFFGQGTRLTVV.

CDR3 sequence (DNA): TGTGCCAGTAGTATACCGGGCCTTAACACCGGGGAGCTGTTTTTT. Residues: CASSIPGLNTGELFF. The gene calls are TRBV19 and TRBJ2-2; D not certain. V was trimmed by 2 bases and J by 2 bases, leaving 9 bases between them. Looked up from germline, CDR1 is LNHDA and CDR2 is SQIVND (reference sequence). This CDR3 region has 15 residues.

V gene TRBV15 combines with J gene TRBJ2-3; D call uncertain. V was pared by 6 bases and J by 1 base, with 11 bases between. CDR1 LNHNV and CDR2 YYDKDF come from the germline V gene (reference sequence). This CDR3 has 14 residues. The CDR3 nucleotides are TGTGCCACCAGACCCCCGGGCGGCACAGATACGCAGTATTTT. Encoded protein: CATRPPGGTDTQYF.

The chain is built from TRBV2 and TRBJ2-3, with 10 bases fitting TRBD1. This CDR3 contains 15 residues. Germline V lookup: CDR1 SNHLY, CDR2 FYNNEI. V was pared by 6 bases and J by 4 bases, with 7 bases of the junction left unmatched. The CDR3: CASRGDRGRADTQYF. Here the CDR3 DNA reads TGTGCCAGCAGGGGAGACAGGGGGCGCGCAGATACGCAGTATTTT.

This CDR3 is CASRKSGGTDTQYF. CDR3 coding DNA: TGTGCAAGTCGCAAGAGCGGCGGCACAGATACGCAGTATTTT. The chain joins TRBV12-2 to TRBJ2-3; TRBD2 is the table's D call, not checked against the DNA. TRBV12-2 is marked as a pseudogene. CDR3 length: 14 residues.

V and J are TRBV25-1 and TRBJ2-7, with 14 nucleotides matching TRBD2. The CDR3 spans 17 residues. V shed 0 bases and J 5 bases; nucleotides not matched to a gene: 6. In germline, CDR1 is MGHDK, CDR2 SYGVNS. The CDR3 bases are TGTGCCAGCAGTGAATACTTGGGACTAGCGGGAGATGACGAGCAGTACTTC. Protein: CASSEYLGLAGDDEQYF.

This clone was counted at least ten times. The V gene is TRBV5-1, the J gene TRBJ1-5; D is possibly TRBD1 (5 bases). The V end lost 0 bases, the J end lost 4 bases, and 8 bases lay between the germline ends. Germline CDR1 SGHRS, CDR2 YFSETQ. The CDR3 has 14 amino acids. The CDR3 DNA is TGCGCCAGCAGCTTGGTGGGGGGGAATCAGCCCCAGCATTTT. It specifies CASSLVGGNQPQHF. The complete variable domain, with remaining parts taken from reference TRBV5-1 and TRBJ1-5, reads KAGVTQTPRYLIKTRGQQVTLSCSPISGHRSVSWYQQTPGQGLQFLFEYFSETQRNKGNFPGRFSGRQFSNSRSEMNVSTLELGDSALYLCASSLVGGNQPQHFGDGTRLSIL.

CDR3 in amino acids: CASSSDLSETQYF. The CDR3 DNA reads TGTGCCAGTTCCTCGGACCTATCAGAGACCCAGTACTTC. This chain connects TRBV19 to TRBJ2-5; D remains ambiguous. Per germline, CDR1 LNHDA and CDR2 SQIVND (reference sequence). Trimming took off 8 bases at V and 4 bases at J, with 14 bases between the two ends. This CDR3 comprises 13 residues.

This chain links TRBV4-1 with TRBJ2-1; 7 bases line up with TRBD2. Trimming removed 0 bases from V and 8 bases from J; junction bases left unmatched: 7. CDR1 MGHRA and CDR2 YSYEKL come from the germline V gene. The CDR3 covers 15 residues. This CDR3 reads CASSQDPAGRDEQFF. The CDR3, as DNA: TGCGCCAGCAGCCAAGATCCAGCGGGACGGGATGAGCAGTTCTTC.

This clone has a single count. This sequence joins TRBV29-1 and TRBJ2-6; a weak D match, TRBD1 (5 bases). This CDR3 is 14 amino acids long. Germline V gene sequence: CDR1 SQVTM, CDR2 ANQGSEA. Trimming stripped 4 bases from V and 4 bases from J, with 11 bases between. The CDR3 DNA reads TGCAGCGTTGCGAAAGGGGCAGGGGCCAACGTCCTGACTTTC. Its protein product is CSVAKGAGANVLTF.

This chain joins TRBV6-1 and TRBJ1-4, with a tentative D call TRBD1 (5 bases). The ends were cut back, 4 bases at V and 6 bases at J, with 15 bases in the middle. The germline gives CDR1 MNHNS, CDR2 SASEGT. The CDR3 runs to 15 residues. In DNA form, the CDR3 reads TGTGCCAGCAGTGCGACCCAGGGCCGTGATGAAAAACTGTTTTTT. This codes for CASSATQGRDEKLFF.

This chain uses TRBV13 with TRBJ2-4, with D possibly being TRBD1 or TRBD2 (6 bases each). Germline V gives CDR1 PRHDT, CDR2 FYEKMQ (reference sequence). The CDR3 covers 14 residues. V lost 6 bases to trimming and J lost 9 bases, with 18 bases between them. DNA of the CDR3: TGTGCCAGCAGTCTATGGGGGGCCGTCGGCATTCAGTACTTC. It specifies CASSLWGAVGIQYF.

This clone was seen only once. The chain employs TRBV10-3 and TRBJ1-5; 9 bases match TRBD1. V lost 6 bases to trimming and J lost 7 bases; unmatched junction nucleotides: 7. Germline loops: CDR1 ENHRY, CDR2 SYGVKD. This CDR3 is 14 amino acids long. The CDR3 region has the DNA TGTGCCATCAGGGCACAGGGGGCGAGACAGCCCCAGCATTTT. Translation gives CAIRAQGARQPQHF.

This chain uses TRBV28 with TRBJ2-1; 8 nucleotides agree with TRBD2. There are 16 residues in the CDR3. J was trimmed by 0 bases and V by 4 bases; bases with no gene match: 5. Per the germline V gene, CDR1 is MDHEN and CDR2 is SYDVKM. Here the CDR3 reads CASSSIAGPSYNEQFF. CDR3 DNA sequence: TGTGCCAGCAGTTCCATAGCGGGACCCTCCTACAATGAGCAGTTCTTC.

The chain carries TRBV13 and TRBJ1-1, with 7 bases matching TRBD1. Looked up from germline, CDR1 is PRHDT and CDR2 is FYEKMQ (reference sequence). There are 15 residues in the CDR3. V was clipped by 0 bases and J by 8 bases; unmatched bases: 9. The CDR3 coding sequence is TGTGCCAGCAGCTTAGGGGCGACAGGGCACCCCGAAGCTTTCTTT. Amino acids: CASSLGATGHPEAFF. The full variable domain, with the rest looked up from reference TRBV13 and TRBJ1-1, is AAGVIQSPRHLIKEKRETATLKCYPIPRHDTVYWYQQGPGQDPQFLISFYEKMQSDKGSIPDRFSAQQFSDYHSELNMSSLELGDSALYFCASSLGATGHPEAFFGQGTRLTVV.

The chain is built from TRBV28 and TRBJ2-7; 8 nucleotides agree with TRBD1. Germline V gene sequence: CDR1 MDHEN, CDR2 SYDVKM. The V and J ends lost 7 bases and 4 bases, in that order; junction bases with no gene match: 12. CDR3 size: 15 residues. The CDR3 is CASTPWQGAVYEQYF. For the CDR3, the DNA is TGTGCCAGCACCCCATGGCAGGGGGCGGTATACGAGCAGTACTTC.

The CDR3 sequence: CASRKGLAGVSSGANVLTF. CDR3 nucleotides: TGCGCCAGCAGAAAGGGTCTAGCGGGAGTCTCCTCTGGGGCCAACGTCCTGACTTTC. V is TRBV10-2 and J is TRBJ2-6, with 10 nucleotides matching TRBD2. CDR3 length: 19 residues. V dropped 6 bases and J dropped 0; count of bases not matched to a gene: 11. Germline V lookup: CDR1 WSHSY, CDR2 SAAADI.

The chain couples TRBV18 to TRBJ2-1; 9 nucleotides agree with TRBD2. V gave up 3 bases and J gave up 4 bases; unmatched junction bases: 4. CDR1 is KGHSH and CDR2 is LQKENI in the germline V gene. CDR3 length equals 15 residues. This CDR3 reads CASSPRGREYNEQFF. Here the CDR3 DNA reads TGTGCCAGCTCACCCCGCGGGAGGGAGTACAATGAGCAGTTCTTC. The complete variable domain, with remaining parts taken from reference TRBV18 and TRBJ2-1, reads NAGVMQNPRHLVRRRGQEARLRCSPMKGHSHVYWYRQLPEEGLKFMVYLQKENIIDESGMPKERFSAEFPKEGPSILRIQQVVRGDSAAYFCASSPRGREYNEQFFGPGTRLTVL.

This chain links TRBV28 with TRBJ1-2; TRBD1 is a possible D gene (6 bases). Trimming stripped 11 bases from V and 8 bases from J, with 24 bases between. CDR1 is MDHEN, CDR2 SYDVKM, per germline. This CDR3 comprises 14 residues. The chain's CDR3 is CALPRGQGVRGYTF. In nucleotides, the CDR3 is TGTGCCCTTCCGCGGGGACAAGGCGTTCGAGGCTACACCTTC.

The chain recombines TRBV28 with TRBJ1-6; 10 nucleotides line up with TRBD1. Germline V lookup: CDR1 MDHEN, CDR2 SYDVKM. The V and J ends lost 3 bases and 9 bases, in that order; junction bases with no gene match: 8. The CDR3 covers 16 residues. The CDR3 loop reads CASSFIRDRGSSPLHF. As DNA, the CDR3 is TGTGCCAGCAGTTTCATCCGGGACAGGGGCTCTTCACCCCTCCACTTT.

The rearrangement links TRBV28 to TRBJ2-7; 7 nucleotides match TRBD1. The V gene end was trimmed by 6 bases and the J gene end by 5 bases; junction bases not matched to a gene: 13. The CDR3 has 15 amino acids. Germline V gene sequence: CDR1 MDHEN, CDR2 SYDVKM. The CDR3 region is CASSPVSGGTNEQYF. CDR3 nucleotides: TGTGCCAGCAGCCCCGTGTCAGGGGGTACCAACGAGCAGTACTTC. Combining the CDR3 with reference TRBV28 and TRBJ2-7 gives the whole variable domain DVKVTQSSRYLVKRTGEKVFLECVQDMDHENMFWYRQDPGLGLRLIYFSYDVKMKEKGDIPEGYSVSREKKERFSLILESASTNQTSMYLCASSPVSGGTNEQYFGPGTRLTVT.

The chain employs TRBV29-1 and TRBJ2-5; D might be TRBD1 or TRBD2, each matching 5 bases. The CDR3 runs 16 residues. The V gene lost 3 bases and the J gene lost 5 bases, with 22 bases spanning the gap. Germline lookup yields CDR1 SQVTM and CDR2 ANQGSEA. The CDR3 sequence is CSVDLDSPTWGETQYF. The CDR3 DNA is TGCAGCGTTGATTTAGACAGCCCGACTTGGGGGGAGACCCAGTACTTC. Full variable domain (outside the CDR3, taken from reference TRBV29-1 and TRBJ2-5): SAVISQKPSRDICQRGTSLTIQCQVDSQVTMMFWYRQQPGQSLTLIATANQGSEATYESGFVIDKFPISRPNLTFSTLTVSNMSPEDSSIYLCSVDLDSPTWGETQYFGPGTRLLVL.

This clone was observed a few times. The rearrangement uses TRBV2 and TRBJ1-1; 12 bases match TRBD1. V was clipped by 8 bases and J by 0 bases; unmatched bases: 1. The CDR3 is 14 amino acids. CDR1 and CDR2 from the germline V gene are SNHLY and FYNNEI. As DNA, the CDR3 is TGTGCCAGCGGGGACAGGGGGCTGAACACTGAAGCTTTCTTT. It is translated as CASGDRGLNTEAFF.

The DNA for the CDR3 is TGTGCCAGCAGTCCAACACAGGGGGCTGGTCAGCCCCAGCATTTT. This encodes CASSPTQGAGQPQHF. The rearrangement joins TRBV28 to TRBJ1-5; TRBD1 agrees at 9 bases. Germline loops: CDR1 MDHEN, CDR2 SYDVKM. V shed 5 bases, J shed 6 bases, and the junction held 8 bases outside the gene matches. CDR3 size: 15 residues.